A selection of T cell receptor beta chains follows, all from one sample in a study of control samples from healthy donors and cancer patients. Clones were read by immunoSEQ multiplex PCR, and TCRdb kept only the in-frame ones, dropping some. Of around 190,000 clones listed, more than 80% are singletons. Material for sequencing was blood. These receptors came from a man between 25 and 39 years old in good health. Each CDR3 is given with its conserved first and last residue. Fields, in order: clone size, D gene, J gene, V gene, CDR3 DNA, CDR3 protein. D genes are given only for firm matches. The size field is filled for only some rows; it gives once, few, many or a size class.

>.|.|TRBJ1-6|TRBV14
TGTGCCAGCAGCCTACAGGGCCTCTCCTATAATTCACCCCTCCACTTT
CASSLQGLSYNSPLHF
>.|.|TRBJ2-5|TRBV7-3
TGTGCCAGCAGCTTAGGTATGAGGGAAGCCGAGACCCAGTACTTC
CASSLGMREAETQYF
>.|.|TRBJ2-7|TRBV30
TGTGCCTGGAGTGACGGGGGAGCCCACGAGCAGTACTTC
CAWSDGGAHEQYF
>.|.|TRBJ1-1|TRBV11-3
TGTGCCAGCAGCTTCGGGAACACTGAAGCTTTCTTT
CASSFGNTEAFF
>.|.|TRBJ2-1|TRBV2
TGTGCCAGCAGTGAACTACGGGGACTTGAGCAGTTCTTC
CASSELRGLEQFF
>.|TRBD1|TRBJ1-1|TRBV4-3
TGCGCCAGCAGCCAAGGCAGGGGGCAAGCTTTCTTT
CASSQGRGQAFF
>once|.|TRBJ2-7|TRBV11-2
TGTGCCAGCAGCTTGATGGGGTCCCCCTACGAGCAGTACTTC
CASSLMGSPYEQYF
>.|.|TRBJ1-5|TRBV18
TGTGCCAGCTCAGTGTCAGTCGATCAGCCCCAGCATTTT
CASSVSVDQPQHF
>.|.|TRBJ1-2|TRBV5-8
TGTGCCAGCAGCTTCCAGGGTGACTATGGCTACACCTTC
CASSFQGDYGYTF
>once|.|TRBJ1-5|TRBV6-6
TGTGCCAGCAGTTACTCGTACAGCAATCAGCCCCAGCATTTT
CASSYSYSNQPQHF
>.|.|TRBJ1-2|TRBV3-1/TRBV3-2
TGTGCCAGCAGCACCCAGGCGGGTGGCTACACCTTC
CASSTQAGGYTF
>.|TRBD2|TRBJ2-1|TRBV24-1
TGTGCCACCAGGCGGGAGGGGTCCGGTGAGCAGTTCTTC
CATRREGSGEQFF
>once|TRBD2|TRBJ2-3|TRBV24-1
TGTGCCACCAGTGATCCAACAGAGGGACTAGCGGGAGATACGCAGTATTTT
CATSDPTEGLAGDTQYF
>few|TRBD2|TRBJ2-7|TRBV3-1/TRBV3-2
TGTGCCAGCAGCCCCGGACTAGCGGCCTCCTACGAGCAGTACTTC
CASSPGLAASYEQYF
>.|.|TRBJ2-5|TRBV27
TGTGCCAGCAGTTTATTAGGGATCCAGTACTTC
CASSLLGIQYF
>.|.|TRBJ2-7|TRBV3-1/TRBV3-2
TGTGCCAGCAGCTACTACGGGACAATCTACGAGCAGTACTTC
CASSYYGTIYEQYF
>.|.|TRBJ1-2|TRBV7-2
TGTGCCAGCAGCTCTTGGGCCGGGGTCCTGAACTATGGCTACACCTTC
CASSSWAGVLNYGYTF
>once|.|TRBJ2-4|TRBV14
TGTGCCAGCAGCCAAGAGTTGGGGGTAGCCAAAAACATTCAGTACTTC
CASSQELGVAKNIQYF
>.|.|TRBJ2-6|TRBV5-6
TGTGCCAGCAGCTTGGGGGGACTCCATCGGGCCAACGTCCTGACTTTC
CASSLGGLHRANVLTF
>.|.|TRBJ1-2|TRBV28
TGTGCCAGCAGTTTAATCTTGGGCGGCCAGGCTAACTATGGCTACACCTTC
CASSLILGGQANYGYTF
>.|.|TRBJ1-5|TRBV15
TGTGCCACCAGCAGCCAGCAGGGGTTCCAGCCCCAGCATTTT
CATSSQQGFQPQHF
>.|.|TRBJ1-3|TRBV10-3
TGTGCCATCATGGGAATTGCAGGGGACTCTGGAAACACCATATATTTT
CAIMGIAGDSGNTIYF
>.|.|TRBJ1-2|TRBV19
TGTGCCAGTAGTAAAGGGGAAGGAGGCTACACCTTC
CASSKGEGGYTF
>.|TRBD1|TRBJ2-7|TRBV11-3
TGTGCCAGCAGCATAACGGACAGGGGACTCTACGAGCAGTACTTC
CASSITDRGLYEQYF
>.|.|TRBJ1-2|TRBV10-1
TGCGCCAGCAGTGAGTCGAGCTCAGGCCTCGGGGGCTACACCTTC
CASSESSSGLGGYTF
>.|TRBD2|TRBJ2-3|TRBV5-8
TGTGCCAGCAGCTCGGGGACTAGCGGGGGGGGCACAGATACGCAGTATTTT
CASSSGTSGGGTDTQYF
>.|.|TRBJ1-1|TRBV29-1
TGCAGCGTTGACGGGGCACGGGACACTGAAGCTTTCTTT
CSVDGARDTEAFF
>.|.|TRBJ1-4|TRBV2
TGTGCCAGCAGTGACGGTAGCTCAACTAATGAAAAACTGTTTTTT
CASSDGSSTNEKLFF
>.|.|TRBJ1-1|TRBV30
TGTGCCTGGAGTGTAGAGGGTCACACTGAAGCTTTCTTT
CAWSVEGHTEAFF
>.|.|TRBJ2-2|TRBV25-1
TGTGCCAGCAGTGTAGAAGGGGCCGGGGAGCTGTTTTTT
CASSVEGAGELFF
>.|TRBD2|TRBJ2-1|TRBV6-2/TRBV6-3
TGTGCCAGCAGTTACGCCCCGCTAGCGGGAGGGTCGCGGGATGAGCAGTTCTTC
CASSYAPLAGGSRDEQFF
>.|TRBD1|TRBJ1-1|TRBV27
TGTGCCAGCAGTACGGACAGGGCGTCTGAAGCTTTCTTT
CASSTDRASEAFF
>.|TRBD1|TRBJ1-1|TRBV6-6
TGTGCCAGCAGTCCGACAGGGAGCACTGAAGCTTTCTTT
CASSPTGSTEAFF
>.|TRBD1|TRBJ2-1|TRBV25-1
TGTGCCAGCAGTGGACAGGGGTCCGACAATGAGCAGTTCTTC
CASSGQGSDNEQFF
>.|.|TRBJ1-1|TRBV12-3/TRBV12-4
TGTGCCAGCAGTCGGGGGAGGAACACTGAAGCTTTCTTT
CASSRGRNTEAFF
>.|.|TRBJ1-1|TRBV11-2
TGTGCCAGCAGCTCCTTTAGGGCAGCCAACACTGAAGCTTTCTTT
CASSSFRAANTEAFF
>.|.|TRBJ1-1|TRBV28
TGTGCCAGCAGTCCCGTGGGGACCATGAACACTGAAGCTTTCTTT
CASSPVGTMNTEAFF
>.|TRBD2|TRBJ2-7|TRBV11-2
TGTGCCAGCAGCTTCCGACTAGCGGGAGGCGCTACTAACGAGCAGTACTTC
CASSFRLAGGATNEQYF
>.|.|TRBJ1-2|TRBV19
TGTGCCAGTAGTTCTCCGGGACGCACCTTCTATGGCTACACCTTC
CASSSPGRTFYGYTF
>.|.|TRBJ1-1|TRBV9
TGTGCCAGCAGCCACGGTAGGCTGAACACTGAAGCTTTCTTT
CASSHGRLNTEAFF
>few|.|TRBJ2-1|TRBV9
TGTGCCAGCAGCGTAGGTGGGGGCTCCTACAATGAGCAGTTCTTC
CASSVGGGSYNEQFF
>.|.|TRBJ2-7|TRBV28
TGTGCCAGCAGCCTCCAGGGTTACGAGCAGTACTTC
CASSLQGYEQYF
>.|.|TRBJ1-3|TRBV5-5
TGTGCCAGCAGCTTGGTCCCCGGAGACTCTGGAAACACCATATATTTT
CASSLVPGDSGNTIYF
>.|.|TRBJ1-1|TRBV10-3
TGTGCCATCAATGGAGCCATGAACACTGAAGCTTTCTTT
CAINGAMNTEAFF
>.|.|TRBJ1-5|TRBV19
TGTGCCAGTAGTATAGGGACAGAGAATCAGCCCCAGCATTTT
CASSIGTENQPQHF
>.|TRBD1|TRBJ1-6|TRBV7-2
TGTGCCAGCAGCTTAGCGGACAGGGGGCTCGAATGGTCACCCCTCCACTTT
CASSLADRGLEWSPLHF
>few|TRBD1|TRBJ2-2|TRBV3-1/TRBV3-2
TGTGCCAGCAGCCTGCGGTCAGGGGGCACCGGGGAGCTGTTTTTT
CASSLRSGGTGELFF